This TCR beta chain was observed in a study of T cells in Graves' hyperthyroidism and ophthalmopathy. For the study at large: Before treatment of any kind, peripheral blood was taken at initial diagnosis.

This clonotype was found a few times. Its cognate antigen is unknown. TCR beta CDR3 regions were amplified from RNA transcripts. Using the HTBI primer set, a first-round RT-PCR was run on the TCR CDR3. MiXCR, run by TCRdb on the multiplex PCR reads, gives a single entry per CDR3 protein. The data show hundreds of thousands of distinct CDR3 sequences, with about a fifth seen just once and 30% to 40% held by the top ten. Notes on the study in general: Ophthalmopathy got predicted by the model a median 6.5 months before its onset. Blood also carried most thyroid clonotypes expanded above 0.001.

CDR1 is SGHRS and CDR2 is YFSETQ in the germline V gene. Germline trimming cut 6 bases from V and 6 bases from J; bases unmatched to any gene: 9. This CDR3 is built from 15 residues. Sequencing was performed on blood. This receptor was identified in a man under 40 with Graves' ophthalmopathy. V usage is TRBV5-1 and J usage is TRBJ2-3, with 11 bases aligning to TRBD2. The CDR3 here is CASNGLAGGSDTQYF. The CDR3 coding sequence is TGCGCCAGCAATGGGCTAGCGGGAGGTTCGGATACGCAGTATTTT. The variable domain in full, with the rest retrieved from reference TRBV5-1 and TRBJ2-3, is KAGVTQTPRYLIKTRGQQVTLSCSPISGHRSVSWYQQTPGQGLQFLFEYFSETQRNKGNFPGRFSGRQFSNSRSEMNVSTLELGDSALYLCASNGLAGGSDTQYFGPGTRLTVL.